Each of the 21 T cell receptor beta chains below was sequenced from the same sample in a study of T cells after yellow fever vaccination. TCRdb independently ran MiXCR on the 5' RACE reads; one entry per CDR3 protein. The sample yields some 320,000 distinct CDR3 sequences, roughly 3.9% seen once. The sample was PBMCs, taken 5 days after the yellow fever booster vaccination. These receptors all stem from a man aged 18 to 29 who received the YFV17D yellow fever vaccine.

This chain uses TRBV6-1 with TRBJ2-1; no clear D. V was shortened by 6 bases and J by 7 bases, with 10 bases between the two germline ends. Germline V lookup: CDR1 MNHNS, CDR2 SASEGT. The CDR3 consists of 12 residues. The CDR3 sequence is CASSRVKNEQFF. The CDR3 bases are TGTGCCAGCAGCCGAGTAAAAAATGAGCAGTTCTTC.

The chain joins TRBV15 to TRBJ1-2, with D uncertain. Per the germline V gene, CDR1 is LNHNV and CDR2 is YYDKDF (reference sequence). Trimming took off 0 bases at V and 6 bases at J, with 11 bases between the two ends. The CDR3 is 14 residues long. The chain's CDR3 is CATSRDLVGDGYTF. As DNA, the CDR3 is TGTGCCACCAGCAGAGACCTCGTCGGAGATGGCTACACCTTC.

V usage is TRBV11-2 and J usage is TRBJ2-7; D may be TRBD1 (6 bases). The length of the CDR3 is 11 residues. Trimming shortened V by 8 bases and J by 6 bases, and 11 bases separated the two germline ends. The germline V gene encodes CDR1 SGHAT and CDR2 FQNNGV. The CDR3, as DNA: TGTGCCAGCTCAGGGGAGTCCGAGCAGTACTTC. Amino acids: CASSGESEQYF.

This clonotype was counted only a few times. The chain employs TRBV4-3 and TRBJ1-2; D ambiguous. Per the germline V gene, CDR1 is LGHNA and CDR2 is YSLEER. The CDR3 is 15 residues long. Trimming shortened V by 4 bases and J by 5 bases, and 17 bases separated the two germline ends. The CDR3 nucleotides read TGCGCCAGCAGCCTTAAAGAGTTCGGGTTGTATGGCTACACCTTC. It translates to CASSLKEFGLYGYTF.

This chain uses TRBV7-3 with TRBJ2-3; 10 bases agree with TRBD2. CDR3 length: 14 residues. V was clipped by 3 bases and J by 5 bases; unmatched bases: 2. CDR1 and CDR2 (germline): SGHTA, FQGTGA. The CDR3 sequence is CASSFLAGEDTQYF. CDR3 nucleotides: TGTGCCAGCAGCTTCCTAGCGGGGGAAGATACGCAGTATTTT.

This clonotype was seen a few times. V and J are TRBV5-1 and TRBJ2-2; D ambiguous. The CDR3 extends over 15 amino acids. V gave up 6 bases and J gave up 1 base, with 13 bases separating them. The germline CDR1 and CDR2 sequences are SGHRS and YFSETQ. For the CDR3, the DNA is TGCGCCAGCAACGTTGCGGCGGAGAACACCGGGGAGCTGTTTTTT. Its translation is CASNVAAENTGELFF.

The gene calls are TRBV7-9 and TRBJ1-6; no firm D call. This CDR3 contains 14 residues. V was pared by 5 bases and J by 8 bases, with 13 bases between. CDR1 is SEHNR and CDR2 is FQNEAQ in the germline V gene (reference sequence). CDR3 residues: CASSAQNSDSPLHF. The CDR3 DNA reads as TGTGCCAGCAGCGCTCAGAACAGTGATTCACCCCTCCACTTT.

This clonotype showed up just a few times. The CDR3 nucleotides are TGTGCCAGCAGTGACGGGACAGGGGGCTTCCATGGCTACACCTTC. It encodes CASSDGTGGFHGYTF. The chain is built from TRBV25-1 and TRBJ1-2; 12 bases match TRBD1. The CDR3 spans 15 residues. The trim removed 3 bases at V and 6 bases at J, leaving 5 bases unmatched. The germline CDR1 and CDR2 sequences are MGHDK and SYGVNS.

This clonotype was seen repeatedly, ten times or more. J is TRBJ2-3 and V is TRBV7-9; D is uncertain. Germline loops: CDR1 SEHNR, CDR2 FQNEAQ (reference sequence). Trimming pared 5 bases from V and 5 bases from J, leaving 8 bases between. The CDR3 has 12 amino acids. CDR3 protein: CASSLGEDTQYF. The DNA for the CDR3 is TGTGCCAGCAGCCTAGGAGAAGATACGCAGTATTTT.

The chain uses TRBV7-9 and TRBJ1-2, with D tentatively TRBD1 (5 bases). Trimming removed 1 base from V and 6 bases from J, with 18 bases in between. CDR1 and CDR2 from the germline V gene are SEHNR and FQNEAQ (reference sequence). The CDR3 length is 16 residues. The CDR3 spells CASSLVGTSNVDGYTF. CDR3 in DNA: TGTGCCAGCAGCTTAGTAGGGACCTCAAATGTGGATGGCTACACCTTC. The full variable domain, its missing parts supplied by reference TRBV7-9 and TRBJ1-2, is DTGVSQNPRHKITKRGQNVTFRCDPISEHNRLYWYRQTLGQGPEFLTYFQNEAQLEKSRLLSDRFSAERPKGSFSTLEIQRTEQGDSAMYLCASSLVGTSNVDGYTFGSGTRLTVV.

This clonotype was detected ten times or more. The V gene is TRBV12-3 or TRBV12-4, the J gene TRBJ1-1; D remains unclear. V was trimmed by 0 bases and J by 5 bases, leaving 25 bases between them. The CDR3 sequence is 19 residues long. CDR3 residues: CASSLAHRGIRRVLTEAFF. For the CDR3, the DNA is TGTGCCAGCAGTTTAGCGCATAGAGGTATCAGGAGGGTTTTGACTGAAGCTTTCTTT.

This clonotype was counted many times. This chain links TRBV9 with TRBJ1-5; 7 bases map to TRBD1. From germline, CDR1 is SGDLS and CDR2 YYNGEE. J gave up 2 bases and V 0 bases, and 2 bases lay outside the gene matches. CDR3 length: 15 residues. CDR3 sequence: CASSVGQGGNQPQHF. Here the CDR3 DNA reads TGTGCCAGCAGCGTAGGGCAGGGGGGCAATCAGCCCCAGCATTTT.

This clonotype was observed many times. This chain connects TRBV5-5 to TRBJ2-2; 8 bases map to TRBD1. CDR1 is SGHKS, CDR2 YYEKEE, per germline (reference sequence). V was pared by 0 bases and J by 1 base, with 5 bases of the junction left unmatched. The CDR3 has 17 residues. CDR3 amino acids: CASSLGSGTGNTGELFF. The CDR3 bases are TGTGCCAGCAGCTTGGGTTCTGGGACAGGGAACACCGGGGAGCTGTTTTTT. Using reference TRBV5-5 and TRBJ2-2 for the parts outside the CDR3, the full variable domain is DAGVTQSPTHLIKTRGQQVTLRCSPISGHKSVSWYQQVLGQGPQFIFQYYEKEERGRGNFPDRFSARQFPNYSSELNVNALLLGDSALYLCASSLGSGTGNTGELFFGEGSRLTVL.

This clonotype was seen ten or more times. The chain combines TRBV7-2 with TRBJ2-1; 10 bases agree with TRBD2. This CDR3 comprises 17 residues. CDR1 SGHTA and CDR2 FQGNSA come from the germline V gene. The trim removed 3 bases at V and 8 bases at J, leaving 13 bases unmatched. Written as DNA, the CDR3 is TGTGCCAGCAGCTTTCGCTCTAGCGGGGGTTTCCAGTATGAGCAGTTCTTC. Its translation is CASSFRSSGGFQYEQFF.

This clonotype was seen a few times. This sequence joins TRBV25-1 and TRBJ1-3; D gene unclear. Trimming left V 1 base short and J 2 bases short, with 9 bases between. This CDR3 contains 15 residues. The V gene's germline CDR1 is MGHDK and CDR2 SYGVNS. The CDR3 nucleotides read TGTGCCAGCAGTGAATTTGGGGAAACTGGAAACACCATATATTTT. Translated: CASSEFGETGNTIYF.

This clonotype came up once. The rearrangement joins TRBV11-3 to TRBJ2-3, with TRBD2 matching 10 bases. CDR3 length: 14 residues. CDR1 and CDR2 (germline): SGHNT, YENEEA. Unmatched junction bases numbered 5, after V lost 5 bases and J lost 6 bases. CDR3 sequence (DNA): TGTGCCAGCAGCAAAGCGGGGGGGCGGGATACGCAGTATTTT. This sequence encodes CASSKAGGRDTQYF.

V is TRBV28 and J is TRBJ1-6, with no clear D. This CDR3 region has 14 residues. CDR1 MDHEN and CDR2 SYDVKM come from the germline V gene. The V and J ends lost 1 base and 10 bases respectively, with 11 bases between them. CDR3 amino acids: CASSLSGLGSPLHF. CDR3 coding DNA: TGTGCCAGCAGTTTATCCGGGTTGGGGTCACCCCTCCACTTT.

This clonotype was recorded at least ten times. The genes are TRBV7-8 and TRBJ1-3; 8 positions agree with TRBD1. CDR1 SGHVS and CDR2 FQNEAQ come from the germline V gene. The CDR3 extends over 14 amino acids. The V segment lost 6 bases and the J segment 7 bases; nucleotides outside the gene matches: 8. The CDR3 DNA follows: TGTGCCAGCAGACCCCAGGGGGCAGTGAACACCATATATTTT. This gives the protein CASRPQGAVNTIYF.

This rearrangement joins TRBV20-1 to TRBJ1-1, with D possibly TRBD1 on 6 matching bases. The CDR3 runs to 13 residues. The ends were cut back, 6 bases at V and 3 bases at J, with 14 bases in the middle. Per the germline V gene, CDR1 is DFQATT and CDR2 is SNEGSKA (reference sequence). Here the CDR3 reads CSAQLRTDTEAFF. DNA for the CDR3: TGCAGTGCCCAACTAAGGACAGACACTGAAGCTTTCTTT.

This clonotype has a handful of counts. The DNA for the CDR3 is TGCAGTGCTATAGCGGCAGGGACAGATACGCAGTATTTT. Protein: CSAIAAGTDTQYF. The rearrangement joins TRBV20-1 to TRBJ2-3, with TRBD2 as a possible D gene (6 bases). CDR1 DFQATT and CDR2 SNEGSKA come from the germline V gene (reference sequence). This CDR3 is 13 amino acids long. Between the trimmed V and J ends, which lost 4 bases and 3 bases, there was a span of 11 bases.

This clonotype was seen ten or more times. The V and J genes are TRBV4-2 and TRBJ2-1; D is perhaps TRBD2 (5 bases). The CDR3 contains 13 residues. Trimming shortened V by 6 bases and J by 8 bases, and 14 bases separated the two germline ends. The germline V gene encodes CDR1 LGHNA and CDR2 YNFKEQ. The CDR3 DNA reads as TGTGCCAGCAGTCCCCCGGACTCGGATGAGCAGTTCTTC. It specifies CASSPPDSDEQFF.